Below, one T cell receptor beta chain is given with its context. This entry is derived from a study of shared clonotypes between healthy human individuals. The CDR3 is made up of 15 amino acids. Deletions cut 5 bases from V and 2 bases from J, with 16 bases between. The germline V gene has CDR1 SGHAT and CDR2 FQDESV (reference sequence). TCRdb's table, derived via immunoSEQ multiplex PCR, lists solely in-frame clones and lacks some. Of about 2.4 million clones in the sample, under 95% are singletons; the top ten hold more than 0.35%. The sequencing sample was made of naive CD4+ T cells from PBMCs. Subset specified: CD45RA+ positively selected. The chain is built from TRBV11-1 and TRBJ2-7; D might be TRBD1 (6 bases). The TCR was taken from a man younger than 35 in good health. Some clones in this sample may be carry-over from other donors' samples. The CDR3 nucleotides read TGTGCCAGCAGCGCTACACCAGGGACAACCTACGAGCAGTACTTC. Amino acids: CASSATPGTTYEQYF.